This T cell receptor beta chain originates from a study of metastatic and nonmetastatic thyroid tumors. Thyroid surgery was preceded by no treatment in any patient. V shed 2 bases and J shed 6 bases, with 23 bases lying between them. This CDR3 has 17 residues. Germline loops: CDR1 MNHEY, CDR2 SVGAGI. Original processing notes: The distant-metastasis classifier for papillary thyroid cancer was built from CDR3 differences across clinicopathological groups. TCRdb ran MiXCR on the PCR reads. The V and J calls come from TCRdb's annotation, not from the publication. Among some 17,000 clones, about 25% were seen once, and the ten largest hold roughly 9.8%. By share, this clone counts as medium-sized.

This chain connects TRBV6-5 to TRBJ2-7; D uncertain. Sequencing input: blood. The TCR originated in a male donor with papillary thyroid cancer or a benign thyroid nodule (not recorded which). Some clones in this sample may be carry-over from other donors' samples. The CDR3: CASSYNLMGLGIGEQYF. CDR3 bases: TGTGCCAGCAGTTACAATTTAATGGGTTTAGGCATTGGCGAGCAGTACTTC.